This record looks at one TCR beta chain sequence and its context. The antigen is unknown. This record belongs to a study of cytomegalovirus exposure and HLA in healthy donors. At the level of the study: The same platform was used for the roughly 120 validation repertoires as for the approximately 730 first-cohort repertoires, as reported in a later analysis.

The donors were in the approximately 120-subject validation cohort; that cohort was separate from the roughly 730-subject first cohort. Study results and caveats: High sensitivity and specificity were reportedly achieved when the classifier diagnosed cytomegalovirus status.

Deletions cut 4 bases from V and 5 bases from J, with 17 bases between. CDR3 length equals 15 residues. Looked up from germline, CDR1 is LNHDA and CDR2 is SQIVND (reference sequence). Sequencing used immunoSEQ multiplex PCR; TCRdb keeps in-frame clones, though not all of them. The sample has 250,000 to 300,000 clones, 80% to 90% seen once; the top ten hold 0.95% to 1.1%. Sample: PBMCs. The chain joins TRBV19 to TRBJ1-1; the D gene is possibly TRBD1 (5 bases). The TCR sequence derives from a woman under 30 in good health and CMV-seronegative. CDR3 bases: TGTGCCAGTAGTACCTCAGCAGGGCTAGGGACTGAAGCTTTCTTT. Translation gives CASSTSAGLGTEAFF.